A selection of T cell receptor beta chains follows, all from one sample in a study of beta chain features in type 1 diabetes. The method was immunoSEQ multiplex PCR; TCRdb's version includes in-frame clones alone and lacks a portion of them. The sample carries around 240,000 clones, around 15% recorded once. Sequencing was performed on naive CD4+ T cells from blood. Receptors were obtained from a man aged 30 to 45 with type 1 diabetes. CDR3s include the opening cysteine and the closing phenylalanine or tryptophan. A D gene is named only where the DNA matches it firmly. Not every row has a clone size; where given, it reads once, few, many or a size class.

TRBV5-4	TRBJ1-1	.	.	CASSLMNTEAFF	TGTGCCAGCAGCTTAATGAACACTGAAGCTTTCTTT
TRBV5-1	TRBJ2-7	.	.	CASSSRWAREQYF	TGCGCCAGCAGCTCTCGGTGGGCGAGGGAGCAGTACTTC
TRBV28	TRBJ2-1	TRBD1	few	CASRTGGALDEQFF	TGTGCCAGTCGTACAGGGGGCGCTTTGGATGAGCAGTTCTTC
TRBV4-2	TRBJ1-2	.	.	CASSQDPTDGYTF	TGTGCCAGCAGCCAAGATCCCACAGATGGCTACACCTTC
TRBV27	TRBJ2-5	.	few	CASSLVRPKYQETQYF	TGTGCCAGCAGTTTAGTTCGTCCGAAGTACCAAGAGACCCAGTACTTC
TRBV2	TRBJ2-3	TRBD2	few	CASRLSSGYTDTQYF	TGTGCCAGCAGACTTTCTAGCGGGTACACAGATACGCAGTATTTT
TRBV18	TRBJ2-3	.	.	CASSPPGRAQDTQYF	TGTGCCAGCTCACCACCGGGCAGGGCGCAAGATACGCAGTATTTT
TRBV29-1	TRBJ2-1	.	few	CSGTRVAAYNEQFF	TGCAGCGGGACCAGGGTAGCGGCCTACAATGAGCAGTTCTTC
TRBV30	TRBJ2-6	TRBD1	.	CAWIRGPGANVLTF	TGTGCCTGGATCAGGGGGCCCGGGGCCAACGTCCTGACTTTC
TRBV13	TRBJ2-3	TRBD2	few	CASSGGRPTDTQYF	TGTGCCAGCAGCGGCGGGAGACCCACAGATACGCAGTATTTT
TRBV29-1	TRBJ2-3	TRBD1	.	CSVEQGVPDTQYF	TGCAGCGTTGAACAGGGGGTTCCAGATACGCAGTATTTT
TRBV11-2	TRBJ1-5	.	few	CASSQGGISNQPQHF	TGTGCCAGCAGTCAAGGAGGGATCAGCAATCAGCCCCAGCATTTT
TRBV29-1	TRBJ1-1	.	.	CSAVLQNTEAFF	TGCAGCGCTGTGCTCCAGAACACTGAAGCTTTCTTT
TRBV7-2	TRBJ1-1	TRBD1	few	CASSPTGLAFF	TGTGCCAGCAGCCCGACAGGGTTGGCTTTCTTT
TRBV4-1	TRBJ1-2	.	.	CASSQRPGDGYTF	TGCGCCAGCAGCCAACGTCCCGGCGATGGCTACACCTTC
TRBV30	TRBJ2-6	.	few	CAWSVRHTISGANVLTF	TGTGCCTGGAGTGTTCGGCACACCATCTCTGGGGCCAACGTCCTGACTTTC
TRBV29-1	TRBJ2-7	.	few	CSAEGASYEQYF	TGCAGCGCTGAAGGGGCCTCCTACGAGCAGTACTTC
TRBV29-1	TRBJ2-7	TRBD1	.	CSVGHRQGSAPYEQYF	TGCAGCGTTGGCCACAGACAGGGTTCTGCCCCCTACGAGCAGTACTTC
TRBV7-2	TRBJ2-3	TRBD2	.	CATDPGRAGTDTQYF	TGTGCCACCGACCCAGGGAGGGCCGGCACAGATACGCAGTATTTT
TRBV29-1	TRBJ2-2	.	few	CSTRRAGELFF	TGCAGCACACGGCGGGCCGGGGAGCTGTTTTTT
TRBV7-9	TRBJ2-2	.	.	CASSPQGTGELFF	TGTGCCAGCAGCCCGCAGGGTACCGGGGAGCTGTTTTTT
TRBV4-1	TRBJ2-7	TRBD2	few	CASSQTGTSEREQYF	TGCGCCAGCAGCCAAACGGGAACTAGCGAGAGGGAGCAGTACTTC
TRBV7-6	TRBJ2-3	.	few	CASSFAYGRKGTDTQYF	TGTGCCAGCAGCTTCGCTTACGGCCGAAAGGGCACAGATACGCAGTATTTT
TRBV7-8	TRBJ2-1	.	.	CASSLGPREQFF	TGTGCCAGCAGCTTAGGCCCCAGGGAACAGTTCTTC
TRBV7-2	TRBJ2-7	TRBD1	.	CASSPGTANYEQYF	TGTGCCAGCAGCCCAGGGACAGCCAATTACGAGCAGTACTTC
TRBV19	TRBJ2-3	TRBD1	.	CAVRDRAISTDTQYF	TGTGCCGTGAGAGACAGGGCCATTAGCACAGATACGCAGTATTTT
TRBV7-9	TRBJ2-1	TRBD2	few	CASSLAYSRESNNEQFF	TGTGCCAGCAGCTTAGCTTATTCGCGGGAGTCTAACAATGAGCAGTTCTTC
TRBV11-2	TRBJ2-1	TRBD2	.	CASSYGTSWSNEQFF	TGTGCCAGCAGCTACGGGACTAGCTGGAGCAATGAGCAGTTCTTC
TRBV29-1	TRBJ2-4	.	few	CSALRSSNIQYF	TGCAGCGCCCTCAGGAGTTCAAACATTCAGTACTTC
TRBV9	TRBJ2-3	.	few	CASSVAGGRTDTQYF	TGTGCCAGCAGCGTAGCCGGGGGGCGCACAGATACGCAGTATTTT
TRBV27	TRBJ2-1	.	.	CASRSGDSYNEQFF	TGTGCCAGCAGATCAGGGGACTCCTACAATGAGCAGTTCTTC
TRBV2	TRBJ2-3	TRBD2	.	CASRVHSGRTDTQYF	TGTGCCAGCAGGGTTCATAGCGGGAGAACAGATACGCAGTATTTT
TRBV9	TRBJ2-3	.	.	CASSVRTGNTDTQYF	TGTGCCAGCAGCGTACGTACAGGGAACACAGATACGCAGTATTTT
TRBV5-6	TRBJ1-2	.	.	CASSLPQGGQDGYTF	TGTGCCAGCAGCTTGCCCCAGGGAGGTCAGGATGGCTACACCTTC
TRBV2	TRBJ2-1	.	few	CASMTGGMFNEQFF	TGTGCCAGCATGACCGGGGGCATGTTCAATGAGCAGTTCTTC
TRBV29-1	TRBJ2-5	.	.	CSVSRQGYQETQYF	TGCAGCGTCAGCAGGCAGGGGTACCAAGAGACCCAGTACTTC
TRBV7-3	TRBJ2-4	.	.	CASSPPGGTQNIQYF	TGTGCCAGCAGCCCTCCTGGGGGTACTCAAAACATTCAGTACTTC
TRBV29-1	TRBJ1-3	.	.	CSVAISGNTIYF	TGCAGCGTTGCCATATCTGGAAACACCATATATTTT
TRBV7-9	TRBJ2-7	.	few	CASSLQYEQYF	TGTGCCAGCAGCCTCCAGTACGAGCAGTACTTC
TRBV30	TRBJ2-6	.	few	CGWSSGANVLTF	TGTGGTTGGAGCTCTGGGGCCAACGTCCTGACTTTC
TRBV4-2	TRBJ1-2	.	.	CASSQDSRGFDGYTF	TGTGCCAGCAGCCAAGACTCTAGGGGGTTTGATGGCTACACCTTC
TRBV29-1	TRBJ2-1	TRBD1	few	CSVDEQGANNEQFF	TGCAGCGTTGATGAACAGGGGGCAAACAATGAGCAGTTCTTC
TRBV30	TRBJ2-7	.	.	CAWSVGGGGRYEQYF	TGTGCCTGGAGTGTAGGTGGTGGGGGCAGGTACGAGCAGTACTTC
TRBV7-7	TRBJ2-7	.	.	CASSPGTGSYEQYF	TGTGCTAGCAGCCCCGGGACGGGCTCCTACGAGCAGTACTTC
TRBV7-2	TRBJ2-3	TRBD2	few	CASSLRTSGSGTDTQYF	TGTGCCAGCAGCCTTAGGACTAGCGGGAGCGGGACAGATACGCAGTATTTT
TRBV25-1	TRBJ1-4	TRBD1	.	CASKTGEKLFF	TGTGCCAGCAAGACAGGGGAAAAACTGTTTTTT
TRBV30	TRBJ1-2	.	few	CAWSRRTVGYTF	TGTGCCTGGAGTCGGCGGACTGTTGGCTACACCTTC
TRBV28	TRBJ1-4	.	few	CASSLIGEKLFF	TGTGCCAGCAGTTTAATAGGCGAAAAACTGTTTTTT
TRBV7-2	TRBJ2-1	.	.	CASSAQTGRDEQFF	TGTGCCAGCAGCGCCCAGACTGGTAGGGATGAGCAGTTCTTC
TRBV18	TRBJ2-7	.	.	CASSPDSYEQYF	TGTGCCAGCTCACCCGACAGTTACGAGCAGTACTTC
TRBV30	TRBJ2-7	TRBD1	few	CAWSALDRAIYEQYF	TGTGCCTGGAGTGCCTTGGACAGGGCGATTTACGAGCAGTACTTC
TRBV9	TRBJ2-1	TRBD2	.	CASSLLAASYNEQFF	TGTGCCAGCAGCTTGCTAGCGGCATCCTACAATGAGCAGTTCTTC
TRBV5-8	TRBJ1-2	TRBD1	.	CASSRQGASLGSYTF	TGTGCCAGCAGCAGACAGGGGGCGAGTCTTGGGAGCTACACCTTC
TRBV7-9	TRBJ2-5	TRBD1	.	CASSPDRGETQYF	TGTGCCAGCAGCCCGGACAGGGGAGAGACCCAGTACTTC
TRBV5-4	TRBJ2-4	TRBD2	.	CASSPGTRQIQYF	TGTGCCAGCAGCCCGGGGACTAGACAAATTCAGTACTTC
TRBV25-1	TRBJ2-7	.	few	CASSEYGDGEQYF	TGTGCCAGCAGTGAATATGGGGACGGCGAGCAGTACTTC
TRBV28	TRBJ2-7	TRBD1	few	CASSSSGTGFYEQYF	TGTGCCAGCAGTTCATCTGGGACAGGGTTCTACGAGCAGTACTTC
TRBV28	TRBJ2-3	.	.	CASSFVSTDTQYF	TGTGCCAGCAGTTTTGTCAGCACAGATACGCAGTATTTT
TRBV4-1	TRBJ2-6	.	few	CASSQVKAAGANVLTF	TGCGCCAGCAGCCAAGTTAAAGCGGCTGGGGCCAACGTCCTGACTTTC